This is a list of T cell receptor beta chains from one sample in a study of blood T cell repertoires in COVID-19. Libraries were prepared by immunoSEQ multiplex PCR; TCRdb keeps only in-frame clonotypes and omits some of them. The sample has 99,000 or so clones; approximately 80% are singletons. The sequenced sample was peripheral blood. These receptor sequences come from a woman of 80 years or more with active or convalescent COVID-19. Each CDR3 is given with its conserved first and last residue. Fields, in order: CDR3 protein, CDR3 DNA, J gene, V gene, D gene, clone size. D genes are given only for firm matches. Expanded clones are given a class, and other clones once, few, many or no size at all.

CDR3 protein: CAIRTSRDSYEQYF; CDR3 DNA: TGTGCCATCAGGACGAGCCGGGACAGCTACGAGCAGTACTTC; J gene: TRBJ2-7; V gene: TRBV10-3; D gene: TRBD1; clone size: NA
CDR3 protein: CASSSTGGNTEAFF; CDR3 DNA: TGTGCCAGCAGTTCAACGGGGGGGAACACTGAAGCTTTCTTT; J gene: TRBJ1-1; V gene: TRBV6-2/TRBV6-3; D gene: NA; clone size: NA
CDR3 protein: CASSTYRGRNSPLHF; CDR3 DNA: TGTGCCAGCAGTACCTACAGGGGGCGAAATTCACCCCTCCACTTT; J gene: TRBJ1-6; V gene: TRBV6-5; D gene: TRBD1; clone size: once
CDR3 protein: CASATGEHTEAFF; CDR3 DNA: TGTGCCAGTGCTACAGGGGAGCACACTGAAGCTTTCTTT; J gene: TRBJ1-1; V gene: TRBV19; D gene: TRBD1; clone size: NA
CDR3 protein: CASRITGTGSYEQYF; CDR3 DNA: TGTGCCAGCAGAATCACCGGGACAGGCTCCTACGAGCAGTACTTC; J gene: TRBJ2-7; V gene: TRBV6-6; D gene: TRBD1; clone size: few
CDR3 protein: CASSPSGVGYNSPLHF; CDR3 DNA: TGTGCCAGCAGTCCGTCCGGGGTGGGCTATAATTCACCCCTCCACTTT; J gene: TRBJ1-6; V gene: TRBV5-4; D gene: NA; clone size: once
CDR3 protein: CASSQAMSSYNSPLHF; CDR3 DNA: TGTGCCAGCAGCCAAGCGATGAGCTCCTATAATTCACCCCTCCACTTT; J gene: TRBJ1-6; V gene: TRBV3-1/TRBV3-2; D gene: NA; clone size: NA
CDR3 protein: CASSQDAGSNQPQHF; CDR3 DNA: TGTGCCAGCAGCCAAGATGCGGGTAGCAATCAGCCCCAGCATTTT; J gene: TRBJ1-5; V gene: TRBV4-2; D gene: NA; clone size: NA
CDR3 protein: CASSASRGLDYGYTF; CDR3 DNA: TGTGCCAGCTCGGCCTCCAGGGGTTTGGACTATGGCTACACCTTC; J gene: TRBJ1-2; V gene: TRBV18; D gene: NA; clone size: NA
CDR3 protein: CASSLSGLDNQPQHF; CDR3 DNA: TGTGCCAGCAGCCTCTCAGGGTTGGACAATCAGCCCCAGCATTTT; J gene: TRBJ1-5; V gene: TRBV5-6; D gene: NA; clone size: few
CDR3 protein: CASSLGPRGEKLFF; CDR3 DNA: TGTGCCAGCAGTCTCGGACCTCGGGGTGAAAAACTGTTTTTT; J gene: TRBJ1-4; V gene: TRBV6-5; D gene: NA; clone size: once
CDR3 protein: CASSLPGGGLAGGTQYF; CDR3 DNA: TGTGCCAGCAGCTTACCCGGGGGGGGACTAGCGGGCGGTACCCAGTACTTC; J gene: TRBJ2-5; V gene: TRBV7-2; D gene: TRBD2; clone size: few
CDR3 protein: CASSGQKSSYNSPLHF; CDR3 DNA: TGTGCCAGCAGCGGACAGAAAAGCTCCTATAATTCACCCCTCCACTTT; J gene: TRBJ1-6; V gene: TRBV7-2; D gene: NA; clone size: NA
CDR3 protein: CASSYSMAGEKNIQYF; CDR3 DNA: TGTGCCAGCAGTTACTCGATGGCAGGGGAAAAAAACATTCAGTACTTC; J gene: TRBJ2-4; V gene: TRBV6-2/TRBV6-3; D gene: NA; clone size: NA
CDR3 protein: CASSWTGGNTEAFF; CDR3 DNA: TGCGCCAGCAGCTGGACAGGTGGGAACACTGAAGCTTTCTTT; J gene: TRBJ1-1; V gene: TRBV5-1; D gene: TRBD1; clone size: NA
CDR3 protein: CASSYSRFDTQYF; CDR3 DNA: TGTGCCAGCAGTTACTCGAGATTCGATACGCAGTATTTT; J gene: TRBJ2-3; V gene: TRBV6-6; D gene: NA; clone size: once
CDR3 protein: CASSSTSGGPDTQYF; CDR3 DNA: TGTGCCAGCAGCTCGACTAGCGGGGGGCCAGATACGCAGTATTTT; J gene: TRBJ2-3; V gene: TRBV7-3; D gene: TRBD2; clone size: NA
CDR3 protein: CASSPFGQGETEAFF; CDR3 DNA: TGTGCCAGCAGCCCCTTCGGGCAGGGGGAAACTGAAGCTTTCTTT; J gene: TRBJ1-1; V gene: TRBV3-1/TRBV3-2; D gene: TRBD1; clone size: few
CDR3 protein: CASSTRTQGRNTEAFF; CDR3 DNA: TGCGCCAGCAGCACCCGGACCCAGGGCAGGAACACTGAAGCTTTCTTT; J gene: TRBJ1-1; V gene: TRBV5-1; D gene: NA; clone size: NA
CDR3 protein: CSVEWGGTYEQYF; CDR3 DNA: TGCAGCGTTGAGTGGGGGGGAACCTACGAGCAGTACTTC; J gene: TRBJ2-7; V gene: TRBV29-1; D gene: TRBD2; clone size: NA
CDR3 protein: CASSSGTLKYQETQYF; CDR3 DNA: TGTGCCAGCAGCAGCGGGACACTCAAGTACCAAGAGACCCAGTACTTC; J gene: TRBJ2-5; V gene: TRBV7-2; D gene: NA; clone size: NA
CDR3 protein: CASSLGWDRGHEQYF; CDR3 DNA: TGTGCCAGCAGCTTAGGTTGGGACAGGGGCCACGAGCAGTACTTC; J gene: TRBJ2-7; V gene: TRBV7-9; D gene: TRBD1; clone size: NA